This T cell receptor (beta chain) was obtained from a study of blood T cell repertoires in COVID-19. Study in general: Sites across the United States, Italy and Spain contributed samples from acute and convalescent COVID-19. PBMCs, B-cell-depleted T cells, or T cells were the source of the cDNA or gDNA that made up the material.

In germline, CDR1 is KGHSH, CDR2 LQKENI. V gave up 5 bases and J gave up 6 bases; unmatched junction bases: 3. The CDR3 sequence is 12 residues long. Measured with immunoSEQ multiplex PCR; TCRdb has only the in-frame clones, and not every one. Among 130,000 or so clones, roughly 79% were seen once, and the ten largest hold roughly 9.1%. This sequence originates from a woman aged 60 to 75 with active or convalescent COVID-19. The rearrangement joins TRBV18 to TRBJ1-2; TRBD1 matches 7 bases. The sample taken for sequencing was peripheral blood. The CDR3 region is CASSATGDGYTF. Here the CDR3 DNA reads TGTGCCAGCTCAGCAACAGGGGATGGCTACACCTTC.